The following is a T cell receptor beta chain sequence with its context. This clonotype has only one observation. The antigen it recognizes is unknown. No quality values exist for individual bases; no much larger clone is one base distant. Single-read evidence is weak. The record originates from a study of regulatory T cells in long-lasting Graves disease (dated by TCRdb to the early 2020s). With regard to the full study: Antithyroid drugs had been taken for less than 3 months by newly diagnosed Graves' disease patients. Peripheral blood TCR sequencing and RNA sequencing compared persistent Graves' disease patients with newly diagnosed Graves' disease patients. The study was conducted in China and was registered as a clinical trial. A total of about 33 samples underwent TCR sequencing, from about 13 patients with persistent Graves' disease and approximately 20 patients with newly diagnosed Graves' disease. On the study overall, not on this receptor specifically: A larger number of public clonotypes was shared among persistent patients (over 2,500) than among newly diagnosed patients (approximately 1,000). Because the primary lesion, thyroid tissue, could not be accessed, the study looked at peripheral blood alone. Compared with newly diagnosed patients, patients with persistent Graves' disease had lower TCR Shannon entropy and fewer highly expanded clones, which suggests clonal expansion. Sequencing and analysis were restricted to the TCR beta chain. Persistent disease showed preferential use of TRBV28, TRBJ1-2 and TRBJ2-5, whereas newly diagnosed disease favored TRBV20-1 and TRBJ2-1. The authors noted that the small sample size was a limitation that may lower accuracy.

Libraries were prepared through multiplex PCR. This sample was sequenced with an Illumina HiSeq 4000. iRepertoire HTBI primers and Arm-PCR amplification of CDR3 regions were used to construct TCR beta libraries. Gel purification was performed on PCR products prior to sequencing. Regarding the original processing steps: Gene usage analysis of CDR3 amino acid clonotypes relied on the roughly 58 TRBV and 14 TRBJ segments identified across samples. COPE and FqMerger were used to merge filtered high-quality paired reads into contigs. Contigs were aligned with BLAST to IMGT TRBV, TRBD and TRBJ reference genes, and CDR3 was defined per IMGT. Any clonotype with a frequency above 0.1% was classified as a highly expanded clone. Repertoire diversity was measured by Shannon entropy, and V-J evenness by the Gini coefficient. A clonotype was considered public if more than one individual shared it. The raw public data were reprocessed by TCRdb itself: fastp quality trimming at Q25, MiXCR clonotype calling, in-frame beta chains only. Rows with one shared CDR3 protein collapse into an entry with the most common genes and DNA. The V and J calls follow TCRdb's processing rather than the paper's. Present in this sample are about 470,000 distinct CDR3 sequences, about 16% of which were seen just once. Roughly 17% of the sample rests with the top ten.

The time point tag for this specimen amounts to: newly diagnosed GD, antithyroid drugs for less than 3 months. For both TCR sequencing and RNA sequencing, RNA was extracted from PBMCs in TRIzol. Graves' disease was diagnosed according to American Thyroid Association guidelines. Patients for the study were recruited at an endocrinology department in Xi'an, China. Each patient gave about 8.1 milliliters of peripheral blood, collected in an EDTA anticoagulant tube. PBMCs were isolated by Ficoll Paque Plus density gradient separation without further T cell sorting. An Agilent 2100 Bioanalyzer and agarose gel were used to check RNA quality, and a NanoDrop 2000 was used to measure RNA concentration. The germline V end is reduced by 3 bases and the J end by 3 bases; junction bases left unmatched: 14. Inclusive of the bounding cysteine and phenylalanine, the CDR3 is 18 residues long. Just CDR3 DNA is preserved here, 54 bases in frame from base 1. Taken from the germline V gene (reference sequence), the CDR1 and CDR2 loops are LNHDA and SQIVND.

This same sample was also part of a study on T cells in Graves' hyperthyroidism and ophthalmopathy. Looking at the second paper: Stable Graves' hyperthyroidism was defined as the absence of progression to ophthalmopathy over 18 months of follow-up. Hyperthyroidism patients were newly diagnosed, had a disease duration of under 2 months, and were aged 18 to 65 years. Any patient with an uncontrolled infection, another autoimmune disease, pregnancy or lactation was excluded. Diagnoses were established on the basis of clinical symptoms, serum thyroxine and TRAb, thyroid ultrasound, and orbital computed tomography. For the first round of RT-PCR on the TCR CDR3, the HTBI primer set was used together with the Qiagen OneStep RT-PCR kit. Most expanded thyroid clonotypes (frequency above 0.001) were also found in blood, which suggests that blood repertoires may mirror thyroid immune responses. A 13 V-J signature model separated ophthalmopathy from stable hyperthyroidism, with over 85% sensitivity and roughly 81% specificity in cross-validation and 80%/75% in testing. In validation, progression to ophthalmopathy was predicted by the model with 65% to 71% sensitivity and 72.22% specificity, a median of about 6 months before onset. To identify TCR V-J signatures that set the groups apart, the researchers used a discovery cohort of 100 patients, made up of roughly 45 with Graves' ophthalmopathy and 55 to 65 with stable Graves' hyperthyroidism. Prospective prediction of ophthalmopathy was tested in an independent validation cohort of 18 to 20 hyperthyroidism patients and approximately 17 patients who later progressed to ophthalmopathy. The roughly 100 discovery patients were randomly divided into training and test sets at a 7:3 ratio. In addition, the study compared T-cell repertoires in thyroid tissue and in blood from six Graves' hyperthyroidism patients. After blood sampling, hyperthyroidism patients were treated with methimazole at a starting dose of 30 mg daily, and ophthalmopathy patients were treated with high-dose intravenous methylprednisolone. Libraries were constructed in a second round of multiplex PCR, after which size selection and purification were carried out. Libraries were sequenced paired-end with 100 bp reads on an Illumina HiSeq2000. SOAPnuke was used to process the raw data, removing reads that contained adapters or uncalled bases, had a mean Phred below 15, or lacked an exact match to the constant primer or identifier. High-quality paired reads were merged using COPE v1.2.5, and each unique nucleotide sequence was defined as a clonotype. MiTCR v1.1 was used to align clonotypes to the IMGT TRBV, TRBD and TRBJ reference segments. Analysis was restricted to V-J combinations with a frequency above 0.0001, which covered 99.2% of repertoires. The TCS score was defined as the ratio of F50 (clonal expansion) to E x V (chaos), calculated using BLOSUM62-based TCRdist between CDR3 peptides within each V-J. Welch's t-statistics and random forest reduced some 510 V-J features to 13, which were used in a naive Bayes classifier (R e1071). No statistical method was used to set the sample size in advance, and investigators knew the group allocation. The paper describes TCR Vbeta CDR3 sequencing of some 130 peripheral blood samples, made up of 43 ophthalmopathy patients, 70 to 80 hyperthyroidism patients and 17 progressor patients.

The sequence joins TRBV19 to TRBJ2-3; the central 8 bases match TRBD1. This clonotype was obtained from a woman aged 25 to 39 with Graves disease. Donor details come from another sample of the same person, matched by shared clones. The sequencing used peripheral blood mononuclear cells (PBMCs), collected at new diagnosis, from a patient treated with antithyroid drugs. The CDR3 region has the sequence CASSMFGTGQIETDTQYF. The sequence in DNA is TGTGCCAGTAGTATGTTCGGGACAGGACAAATTGAGACAGATACGCAGTATTTT.